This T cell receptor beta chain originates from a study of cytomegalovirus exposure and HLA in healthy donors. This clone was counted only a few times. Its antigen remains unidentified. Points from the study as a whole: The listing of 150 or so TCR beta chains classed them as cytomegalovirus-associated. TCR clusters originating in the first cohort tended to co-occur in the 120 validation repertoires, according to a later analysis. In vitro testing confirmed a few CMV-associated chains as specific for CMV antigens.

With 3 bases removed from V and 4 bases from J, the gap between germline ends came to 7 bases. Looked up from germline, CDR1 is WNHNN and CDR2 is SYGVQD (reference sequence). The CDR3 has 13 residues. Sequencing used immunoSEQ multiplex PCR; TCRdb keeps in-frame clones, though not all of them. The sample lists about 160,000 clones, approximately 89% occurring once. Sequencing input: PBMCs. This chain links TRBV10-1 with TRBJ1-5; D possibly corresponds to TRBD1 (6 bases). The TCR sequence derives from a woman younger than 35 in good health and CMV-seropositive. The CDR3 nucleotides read TGCGCCAGCAGTGAAACAGGGAATCAGCCCCAGCATTTT. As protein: CASSETGNQPQHF.